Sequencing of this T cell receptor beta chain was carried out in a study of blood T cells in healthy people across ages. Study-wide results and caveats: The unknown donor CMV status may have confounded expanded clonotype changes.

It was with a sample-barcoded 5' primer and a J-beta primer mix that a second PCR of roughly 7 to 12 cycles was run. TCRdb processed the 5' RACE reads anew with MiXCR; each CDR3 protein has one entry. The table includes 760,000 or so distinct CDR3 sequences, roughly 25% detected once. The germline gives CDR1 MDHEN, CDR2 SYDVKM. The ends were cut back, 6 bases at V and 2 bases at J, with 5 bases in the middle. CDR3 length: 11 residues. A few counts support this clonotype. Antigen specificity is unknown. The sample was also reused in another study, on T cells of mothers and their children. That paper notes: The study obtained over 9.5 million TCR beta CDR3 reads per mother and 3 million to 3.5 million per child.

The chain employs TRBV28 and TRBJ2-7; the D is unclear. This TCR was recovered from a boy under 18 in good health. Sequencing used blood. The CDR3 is CASRYTYEQYF. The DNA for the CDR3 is TGTGCCAGCAGGTATACCTACGAGCAGTACTTC.